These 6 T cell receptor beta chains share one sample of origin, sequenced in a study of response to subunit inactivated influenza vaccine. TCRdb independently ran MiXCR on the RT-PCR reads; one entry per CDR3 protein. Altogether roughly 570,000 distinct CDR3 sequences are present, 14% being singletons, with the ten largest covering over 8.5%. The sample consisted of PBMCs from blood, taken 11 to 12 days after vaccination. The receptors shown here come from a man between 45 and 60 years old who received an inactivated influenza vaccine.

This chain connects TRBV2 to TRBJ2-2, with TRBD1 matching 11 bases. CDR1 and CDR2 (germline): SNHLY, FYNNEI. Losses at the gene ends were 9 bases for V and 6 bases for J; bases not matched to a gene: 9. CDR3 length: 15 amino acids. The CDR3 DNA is TGTGCCAGTGACCTGCCGGGACAGGGGGCCGGGGAGCTGTTTTTT. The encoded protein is CASDLPGQGAGELFF.

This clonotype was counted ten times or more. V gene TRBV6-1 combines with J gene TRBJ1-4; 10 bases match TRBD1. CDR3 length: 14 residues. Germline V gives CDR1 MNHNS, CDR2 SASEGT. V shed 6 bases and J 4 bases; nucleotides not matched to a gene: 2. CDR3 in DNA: TGTGCCAGCAGACGGGACAGGGGTAATGAAAAACTGTTTTTT. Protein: CASRRDRGNEKLFF.

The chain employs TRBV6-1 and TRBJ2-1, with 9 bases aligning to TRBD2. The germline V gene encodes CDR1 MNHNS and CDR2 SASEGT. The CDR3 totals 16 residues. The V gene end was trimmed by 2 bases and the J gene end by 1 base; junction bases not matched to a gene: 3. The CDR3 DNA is TGTGCCAGCAGTGAATATGCGGGAGGGTCCTACAATGAGCAGTTCTTC. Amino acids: CASSEYAGGSYNEQFF.

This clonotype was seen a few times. This chain's CDR3 is CASSPVWGSSYNEQFF. The CDR3 nucleotides read TGTGCCAGCAGCCCGGTGTGGGGGAGCTCCTACAATGAGCAGTTCTTC. V is TRBV7-9 and J is TRBJ2-1; D is possibly TRBD1 or TRBD2 (5 bases each). The CDR3 covers 16 residues. Germline-derived CDR1 and CDR2 are SEHNR and FQNEAQ (reference sequence). The ends were cut back, 5 bases at V and 0 bases at J, with 14 bases in the middle.

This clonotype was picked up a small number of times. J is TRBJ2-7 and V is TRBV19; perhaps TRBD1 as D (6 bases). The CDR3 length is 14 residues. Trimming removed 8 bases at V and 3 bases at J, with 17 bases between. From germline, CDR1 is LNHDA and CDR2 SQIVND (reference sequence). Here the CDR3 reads CASARQDPVYEQYF. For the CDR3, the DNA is TGTGCCAGTGCCCGACAGGACCCCGTCTACGAGCAGTACTTC.

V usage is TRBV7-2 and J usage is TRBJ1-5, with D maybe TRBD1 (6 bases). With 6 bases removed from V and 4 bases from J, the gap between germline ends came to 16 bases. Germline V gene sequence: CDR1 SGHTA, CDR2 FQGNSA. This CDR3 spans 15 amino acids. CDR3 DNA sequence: TGTGCCAGCAGTTGGGGGGGCTCAACTAATCAGCCCCAGCATTTT. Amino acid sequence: CASSWGGSTNQPQHF.